This T cell receptor (beta chain) derives from a study of cytomegalovirus exposure and HLA in healthy donors. General study findings and limits: TCR beta V segments were, for the most part, productive about 87% or about 30% of the time in an earlier analysis. Sequencing artifact likely explains a cluster of highly shared sequence variants. TCR beta chain V- and J-gene trimming was linked, in a later analysis, to a missense variant in DCLRE1C.

Both 60 Vbeta primers and 13 Jbeta primers went into the PCR. Here immunoSEQ multiplex PCR was the method, and the copy in TCRdb shows in-frame clones only, minus some. This listing includes about 84,000 clones. On this clone itself: Its antigen is not known.

The V end was cut by 6 bases, the J end by 3 bases, with 14 bases between. Germline CDR1 MNHEY, CDR2 SMNVEV (reference sequence). The CDR3 has 14 residues. Sequencing was carried out using PBMCs. This sequence originates from a man aged 45-65 years in good health and CMV-seronegative. The chain has TRBV27 and TRBJ1-1; TRBD1 is a possible D gene (6 bases). As DNA, the CDR3 is TGTGCCAGCAGCAAGGGGGAATGGGACACTGAAGCTTTCTTT. Protein product: CASSKGEWDTEAFF.